The source of this TCR beta chain is a study of technical replicates of blood from several donors. The CDR3 length is 13 residues. V gave up 5 bases and J gave up 5 bases, with 12 bases separating them. The germline CDR1 and CDR2 sequences are SEHNR and FQNEAQ (reference sequence). Measured with immunoSEQ multiplex PCR; TCRdb has only the in-frame clones, and not every one. The sample yields 55,000 to 75,000 clones, about 91% seen once. The receptor comes from a human donor in good health. Some clones in this sample may be carry-over from other donors' samples. The chain joins TRBV7-9 to TRBJ1-2; no reliable D call. The sequenced sample was PBMCs. As DNA, the CDR3 is TGTGCCAGCAGCCCGTGGGGAGAATATGGCTACACCTTC. Its protein is CASSPWGEYGYTF.